This T cell receptor (beta chain) was recorded in a study of identical twins (TCRdb year 2016). Regarding the study in general: To test whether fetal clonotypes persist, this study deep-sequenced TCR alpha and beta repertoires from monozygotic twins, from unrelated adults of various ages, and from cord blood. To rule out contamination, replicate twin experiments were performed at different times with different library preparation protocols.

The library was made by 5' RACE. The data were produced on an Illumina HiSeq 2000. Template switching added a universal primer binding site, and the final cDNA carried a unique molecular identifier that allowed TCR cDNA molecules to be counted accurately. Specific primers in the conserved constant-segment region were used to synthesize first-strand cDNA for the TCR alpha and beta chains. To control for contamination, every cDNA library was double barcoded, receiving both a SMART-Mk sample barcode and Illumina barcodes. TruSeq adapter sequences along with Illumina sample barcodes were introduced in two successive PCR steps. The Illumina HiSeq platform was used with custom primers to sequence TCR alpha and beta cDNA libraries. The published analysis was carried out like this. Unique molecular identifiers were extracted from raw reads with MiGEC, and CDR3 positions were determined with MiXCR. Recombination models were inferred per individual with the repgenHMM and IGoR tools using an EM algorithm. The analysis of shared clonotypes was done with the tcR package in R, with sharing normalized by the product of cloneset sizes. Out-of-frame nonproductive sequences were analyzed to study raw recombination free of thymic and clonal selection effects. The public sequencing data were trimmed at Q25 with fastp and processed into clonotypes with MiXCR by TCRdb, which kept only in-frame beta chains. CDR3 protein duplicates are merged, each entry listing the most common genes and DNA. What appears here as the V and J calls and clone size reflects TCRdb's work, not the paper's. A total of about 340,000 distinct CDR3 sequences appear in this sample, 9% of them only once. The ten largest account for 8.5% to 10% of the sample.

Only healthy Caucasian donors were included. The study also sequenced three unrelated non-twin adults: a male aged 18 to 30, a male aged 50 to 60 and a female aged 50 to 60. Miltenyi CD45RO+ enrichment and human naive T-cell isolation kits were used to isolate memory (CD45RO+) and naive T cells from PBMC. This clonotype appeared a few times. The antigen this receptor binds is unknown. No base quality information exists; no much larger clone differs at one position. The CDR3 holds 17 amino acids from the cysteine to the phenylalanine. Only the CDR3 portion is preserved as DNA: 51 bases, with reading frame beginning at the first base. Reading the germline V gene gives CDR1 MDHEN and CDR2 SYDVKM. V trim: 5 bases; J trim: 1 base; unmatched bases: 6. What the study reported, not specific to this receptor: Abundant cord blood beta clonotypes carried fewer insertions; young adult naive repertoires showed a weaker similar trend, while memory repertoires showed none. Compared with coincidental sharing between unrelated individuals, out-of-frame TCR alpha sequences shared between twins had an excess of sequences with low generation probability. In beta out-of-frame sequences, excess twin sharing was weaker, because having fewer shared sequences lowered the signal-to-noise ratio. Because the same donors could not be followed over many years, conclusions were based on cross-sectional statistical analysis. Zero-insertion analyses could be partly confounded by invariant T cells such as MAIT and iNKT, although diverse VJ usage argued against such confounding for most clonotypes. In monozygotic twins, recombination models systematically underestimated out-of-frame TCR alpha sharing, but the models matched the sharing seen between unrelated individuals.

Source material: naive T cells sorted from blood. Sample cell subset or site, as interpreted from the label and publication: cells isolated with a human naive T-cell isolation kit. The sequence was collected from a woman in her forties or fifties in good health. The chain couples TRBV28 to TRBJ2-2; TRBD2 fits 11 bases in the junction. The CDR3 here reads CASSGQGTSGNTGELFF. The base sequence is TGTGCCAGCAGTGGTCAAGGGACTAGCGGGAACACCGGGGAGCTGTTTTTT.